The 5 T cell receptor beta chains below come from one sample, sequenced in a study of response to subunit inactivated influenza vaccine. TCRdb re-called the RT-PCR reads with MiXCR, one entry per CDR3 protein. The sample holds roughly 190,000 distinct CDR3 sequences, over 13% seen once. Sequencing used CD8+ T cells sorted from PBMCs, obtained 4 to 6 days after vaccination. These receptors came from a man aged 50 or older who received an inactivated influenza vaccine.

V usage is TRBV19 and J usage is TRBJ2-3, with unresolved D. The CDR3 contains 13 residues. V lost 3 bases, J lost 2 bases, and 6 bases lay in between. The germline gives CDR1 LNHDA, CDR2 SQIVND (reference sequence). The DNA of the CDR3 is TGTGCCAGTAGTATCCTACACACAGATACGCAGTATTTT. This codes for CASSILHTDTQYF. Using reference TRBV19 and TRBJ2-3 for the parts outside the CDR3, the full variable domain is DGGITQSPKYLFRKEGQNVTLSCEQNLNHDAMYWYRQDPGQGLRLIYYSQIVNDFQKGDIAEGYSVSREKKESFPLTVTSAQKNPTAFYLCASSILHTDTQYFGPGTRLTVL.

This rearrangement joins TRBV6-1 to TRBJ2-5; 8 positions match TRBD1. Germline CDR1 is MNHNS and CDR2 is SASEGT. The CDR3 runs to 17 residues. V dropped 7 bases and J dropped 0; count of bases not matched to a gene: 13. CDR3 region: CASTGTGSREYQETQYF. Written as DNA, the CDR3 is TGTGCCAGCACCGGGACAGGCTCACGAGAGTACCAAGAGACCCAGTACTTC.

In this sample, this clonotype turned up a few times. The V gene is TRBV7-9, the J gene TRBJ2-3; no firm D call. The length of the CDR3 is 14 residues. Germline CDR1 SEHNR, CDR2 FQNEAQ (reference sequence). V lost 3 bases and J lost 4, with 11 bases in between. CDR3 sequence reads: CASSFSAHSDTQYF. In DNA form, the CDR3 reads TGTGCCAGCAGCTTTTCGGCTCATTCAGATACGCAGTATTTT.

A single count supports this clonotype. For the CDR3, the DNA is TGTGCCAGCAGCCCCCGCGGACTAGCTCGGAATGAGCAGTTCTTC. Translated, it gives CASSPRGLARNEQFF. J is TRBJ2-1 and V is TRBV13; 8 bases fit TRBD2. This CDR3 has 15 amino acids. V shed 5 bases, J shed 7 bases, and the junction held 10 bases outside the gene matches. CDR1 PRHDT and CDR2 FYEKMQ come from the germline V gene (reference sequence).

This clonotype was seen only a few times. The chain combines TRBV11-2 with TRBJ2-3, with D possibly matching TRBD1 (6 bases). Between the trimmed V and J ends, which lost 5 bases and 1 base, there was a span of 13 bases. The germline CDR1 and CDR2 sequences are SGHAT and FQNNGV. The CDR3 is 15 residues long. The CDR3 loop reads CASSLWDTRTDTQYF. The CDR3 DNA reads as TGTGCCAGCAGCCTATGGGACACTCGCACAGATACGCAGTATTTT.